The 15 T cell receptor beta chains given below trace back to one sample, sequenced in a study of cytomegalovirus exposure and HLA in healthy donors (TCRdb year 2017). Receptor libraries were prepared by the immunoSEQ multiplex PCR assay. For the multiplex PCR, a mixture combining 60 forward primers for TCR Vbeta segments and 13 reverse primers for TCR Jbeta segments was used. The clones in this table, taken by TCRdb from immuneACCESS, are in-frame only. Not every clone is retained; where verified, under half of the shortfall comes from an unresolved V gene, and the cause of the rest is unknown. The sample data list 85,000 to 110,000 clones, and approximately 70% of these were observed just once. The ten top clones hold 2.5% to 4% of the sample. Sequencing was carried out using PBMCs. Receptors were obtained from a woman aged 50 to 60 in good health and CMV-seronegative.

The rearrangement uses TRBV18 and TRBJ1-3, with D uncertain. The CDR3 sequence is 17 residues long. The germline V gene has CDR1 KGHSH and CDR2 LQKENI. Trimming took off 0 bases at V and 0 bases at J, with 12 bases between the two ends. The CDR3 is CASSPPSVAGSGNTIYF. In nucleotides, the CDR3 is TGTGCCAGCTCACCACCTTCTGTTGCCGGCTCTGGAAACACCATATATTTT.

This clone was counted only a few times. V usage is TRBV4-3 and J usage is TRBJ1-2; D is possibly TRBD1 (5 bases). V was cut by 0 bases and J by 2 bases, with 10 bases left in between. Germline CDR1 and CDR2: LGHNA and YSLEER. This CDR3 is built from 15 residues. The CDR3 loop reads CASSQEVTGNYGYTF. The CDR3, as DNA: TGCGCCAGCAGCCAAGAGGTAACAGGCAACTATGGCTACACCTTC.

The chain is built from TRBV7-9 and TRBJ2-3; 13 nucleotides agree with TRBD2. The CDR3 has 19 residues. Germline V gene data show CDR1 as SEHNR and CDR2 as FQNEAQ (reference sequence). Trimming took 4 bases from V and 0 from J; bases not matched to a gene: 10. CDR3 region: CASSSVWTSGSPSTDTQYF. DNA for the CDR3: TGTGCCAGCAGCTCTGTTTGGACTAGCGGGAGTCCCAGCACAGATACGCAGTATTTT.

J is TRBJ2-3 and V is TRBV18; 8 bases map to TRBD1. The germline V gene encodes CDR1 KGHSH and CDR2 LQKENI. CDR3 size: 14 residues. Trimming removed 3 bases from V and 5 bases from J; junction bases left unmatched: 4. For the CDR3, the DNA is TGTGCCAGCTCACCTGGACAGGGCATAGATACGCAGTATTTT. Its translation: CASSPGQGIDTQYF.

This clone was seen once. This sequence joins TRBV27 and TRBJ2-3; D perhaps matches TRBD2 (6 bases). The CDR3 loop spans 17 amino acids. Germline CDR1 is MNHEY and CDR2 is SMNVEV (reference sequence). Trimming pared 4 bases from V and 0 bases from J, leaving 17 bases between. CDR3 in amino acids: CASSYGGSRASTDTQYF. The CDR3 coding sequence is TGTGCCAGCAGTTACGGGGGTAGCCGGGCTAGCACAGATACGCAGTATTTT.

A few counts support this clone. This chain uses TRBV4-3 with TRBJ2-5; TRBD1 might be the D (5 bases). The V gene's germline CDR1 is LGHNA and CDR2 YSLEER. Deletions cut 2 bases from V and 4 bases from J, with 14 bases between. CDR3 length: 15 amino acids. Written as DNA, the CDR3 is TGCGCCAGCAGCCAATTCCAGGGCCTTCTAGAGACCCAGTACTTC. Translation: CASSQFQGLLETQYF.

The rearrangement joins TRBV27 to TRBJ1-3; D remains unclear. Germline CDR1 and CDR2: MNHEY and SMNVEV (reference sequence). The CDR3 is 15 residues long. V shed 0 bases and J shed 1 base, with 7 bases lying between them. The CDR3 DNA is TGTGCCAGCAGTTTATCGGGAGCGTCTGGAAACACCATATATTTT. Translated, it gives CASSLSGASGNTIYF.

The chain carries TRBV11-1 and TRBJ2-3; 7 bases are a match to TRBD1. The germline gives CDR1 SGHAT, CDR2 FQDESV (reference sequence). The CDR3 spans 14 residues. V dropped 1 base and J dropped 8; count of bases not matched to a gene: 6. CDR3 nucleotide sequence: TGTGCCAGCAGCTTAGAGGGCCGACAGGGTACGCAGTATTTT. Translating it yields CASSLEGRQGTQYF.

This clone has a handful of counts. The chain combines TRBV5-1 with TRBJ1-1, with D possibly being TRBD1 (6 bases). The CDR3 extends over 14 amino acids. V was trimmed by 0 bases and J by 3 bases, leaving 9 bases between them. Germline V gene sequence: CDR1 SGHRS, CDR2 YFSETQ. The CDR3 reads CASSLDAGDTEAFF. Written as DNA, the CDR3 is TGCGCCAGCAGCTTGGATGCAGGGGACACTGAAGCTTTCTTT.

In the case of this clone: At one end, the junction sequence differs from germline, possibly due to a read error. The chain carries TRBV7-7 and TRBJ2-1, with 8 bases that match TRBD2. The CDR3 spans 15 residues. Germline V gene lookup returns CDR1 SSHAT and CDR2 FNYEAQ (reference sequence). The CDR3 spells CASSLVGGAGGEQFF. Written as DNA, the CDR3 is TGTGCTAGCAGCTTAGTCGGGGGGGCTGGCGGTGAGCAGTTCTTC.

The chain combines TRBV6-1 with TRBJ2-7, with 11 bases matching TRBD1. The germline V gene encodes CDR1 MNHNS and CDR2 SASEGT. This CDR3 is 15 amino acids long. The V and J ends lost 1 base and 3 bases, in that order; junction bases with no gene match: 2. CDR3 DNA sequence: TGTGCCAGCAGTGAAGTCGGGACAGGGGGCTACGAGCAGTACTTC. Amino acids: CASSEVGTGGYEQYF.

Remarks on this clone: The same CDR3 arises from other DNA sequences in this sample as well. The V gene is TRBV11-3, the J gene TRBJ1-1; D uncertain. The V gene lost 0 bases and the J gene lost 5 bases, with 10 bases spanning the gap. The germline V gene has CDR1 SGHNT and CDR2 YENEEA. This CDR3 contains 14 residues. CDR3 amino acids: CASSLDPSGTEAFF. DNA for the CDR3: TGTGCCAGCAGCTTAGATCCCTCCGGGACTGAAGCTTTCTTT. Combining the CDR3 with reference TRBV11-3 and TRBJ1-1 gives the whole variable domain EAGVVQSPRYKIIEKKQPVAFWCNPISGHNTLYWYLQNLGQGPELLIRYENEEAVDDSQLPKDRFSAERLKGVDSTLKIQPAELGDSAVYLCASSLDPSGTEAFFGQGTRLTVV.

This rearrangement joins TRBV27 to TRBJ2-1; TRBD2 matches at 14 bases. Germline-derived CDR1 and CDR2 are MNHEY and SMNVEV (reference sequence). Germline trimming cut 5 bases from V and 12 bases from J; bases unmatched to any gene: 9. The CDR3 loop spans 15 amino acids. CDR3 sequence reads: CASSVETSGRAMQFF. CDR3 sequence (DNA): TGTGCCAGCAGTGTAGAGACTAGCGGGAGGGCCATGCAGTTCTTC.

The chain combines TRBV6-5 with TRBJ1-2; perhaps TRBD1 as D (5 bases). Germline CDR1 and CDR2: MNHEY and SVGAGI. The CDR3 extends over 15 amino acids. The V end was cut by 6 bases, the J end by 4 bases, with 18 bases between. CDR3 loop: CASRPKRGRTYGYTF. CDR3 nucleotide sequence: TGTGCCAGCAGACCTAAAAGGGGAAGGACCTATGGCTACACCTTC.

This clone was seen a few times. In DNA, the CDR3 is TGTGCCACCAGCAGAGATCCGAGGGGCGGGGTTTACAATGAGCAGTTCTTC. Translating it yields CATSRDPRGGVYNEQFF. The chain links TRBV15 to TRBJ2-1, with a possible D match to TRBD2 (6 bases). The CDR3 is 17 residues long. Trimming left V 0 bases short and J 4 bases short, with 16 bases between. The germline CDR1 and CDR2 sequences are LNHNV and YYDKDF (reference sequence).